This is a list of T cell receptor beta chains from one sample in a study of Graves' ophthalmopathy and Graves' hyperthyroidism. TCRdb used MiXCR to reprocess the multiplex PCR reads, holding one entry per CDR3 protein. The sample contains hundreds of thousands of distinct CDR3 sequences, approximately 39% of which appear only once. Sequenced sample: peripheral blood. These receptors were obtained from an adult man with Graves' ophthalmopathy. The CDR3 runs from the conserved cysteine through the conserved F or W. A D gene is named only where the DNA matches it firmly. The size of a clone is reported for some rows only, either as once, few or many, or as a class for expanded clones.

cdr3_nt cdr3_aa clone_size j_call v_call d_call
TGTGCCAGCAGCCAAGGGGATCGACTGAGCGAGCAGTACTTC CASSQGDRLSEQYF NA TRBJ2-7 TRBV14 NA
TGTGCCAGTATAAATCGGGACAGCTACTTTTATCAATCACCCCTCCACTTT CASINRDSYFYQSPLHF many TRBJ1-6 TRBV19 TRBD1
TGCAGTGCTAGAGATTTAGGGGGCAATCAGCCCCAGCATTTT CSARDLGGNQPQHF few TRBJ1-5 TRBV20-1 NA
TGTGCCAGCAGCGTTACTGGGGGAGCTGAGACCCAGTACTTC CASSVTGGAETQYF many TRBJ2-5 TRBV9 NA
TGTGCTAGCAGCCCAGGGATTCCCGGGGAGCTGTTTTTT CASSPGIPGELFF NA TRBJ2-2 TRBV7-7 NA
TGTGCCATCAGTGAATCCGGCGTCCAAGAGACCCAGTACTTC CAISESGVQETQYF many TRBJ2-5 TRBV10-3 NA
TGTGCCAGCAGCACCTACAAAGGGGGATCCGATCAGCCCCAGCATTTT CASSTYKGGSDQPQHF many TRBJ1-5 TRBV7-9 NA
TGTGCCAGCAGGGGACAGGGGCTCGGGGGCTACACCTTC CASRGQGLGGYTF many TRBJ1-2 TRBV2 TRBD1
TGTGCCAGCAGCCAAGATGTTAATGGTGACAGGGGGCAGGGCTACACCTTC CASSQDVNGDRGQGYTF NA TRBJ1-2 TRBV7-9 TRBD1
TGTGCCACCAGCAGAGATTCGGCGTTGCGTCGGCGGGACAACTATGGCTACACCTTC CATSRDSALRRRDNYGYTF NA TRBJ1-2 TRBV15 NA
TGTGCCAGCAGTGAAGGCGGCAGGGCTGAAGCTTTCTTT CASSEGGRAEAFF few TRBJ1-1 TRBV6-1 NA
TGTGCCAGCCGCGGACGGGACCTGAACACTGAAGCTTTCTTT CASRGRDLNTEAFF many TRBJ1-1 TRBV19 NA
TGTGCCAGCCTAATGGGAGCTAGCGGGAGTCTAGGGGAGACCCAGTACTTC CASLMGASGSLGETQYF few TRBJ2-5 TRBV6-1 TRBD2
TGTGCCAGCAGCTTAGCCTCTTTCTTT CASSLASFF NA TRBJ1-1 TRBV7-9 NA
TGTGCCAGCAGTGATTTAGGTTTCGCTAATGAAAAACTGTTTTTT CASSDLGFANEKLFF many TRBJ1-4 TRBV2 NA
TGCGCCAGCAGCCAAGTGGGGGACTCCTACGAGCAGTACTTC CASSQVGDSYEQYF many TRBJ2-7 TRBV7-9 NA
TGTGCCACCAGCAAGACAAGGGGTAATACGCAGTATTTT CATSKTRGNTQYF few TRBJ2-3 TRBV15 NA
TGCAGTACCCTTGGACGACAGGAGACCCAGTACTTC CSTLGRQETQYF NA TRBJ2-5 TRBV20-1 NA